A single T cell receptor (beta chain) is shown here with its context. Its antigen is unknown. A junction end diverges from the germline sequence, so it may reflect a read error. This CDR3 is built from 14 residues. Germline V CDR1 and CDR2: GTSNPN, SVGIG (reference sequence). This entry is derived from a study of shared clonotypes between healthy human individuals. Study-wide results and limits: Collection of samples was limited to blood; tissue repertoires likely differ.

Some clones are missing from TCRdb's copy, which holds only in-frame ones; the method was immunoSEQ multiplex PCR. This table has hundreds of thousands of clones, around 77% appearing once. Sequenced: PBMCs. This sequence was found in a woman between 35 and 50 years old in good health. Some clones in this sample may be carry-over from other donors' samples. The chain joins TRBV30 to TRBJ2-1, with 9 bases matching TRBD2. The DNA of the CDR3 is TGCGCCTTGATCGGGACTAGCACCTACAATGAGCAGTTCTTC. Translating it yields CALIGTSTYNEQFF.